The 7 T cell receptor beta chains below come from one sample, sequenced in a study of tumor-infiltrating lymphocytes in primary liver carcinoma. A primer in the constant region served to generate TCR beta cDNA from about 480 ng of total RNA. For TCR beta, libraries were produced by three nested multiplex PCR rounds using slightly modified ARM-PCR. It was with TRBV1-TRBV30 forward primers and a C-beta reverse primer that the first two PCR rounds were run, at around 9 cycles each. TCRdb itself ran the multiplex PCR reads through MiXCR, one entry per CDR3 protein. Among about 130,000 distinct CDR3 sequences listed, approximately 64% were seen once. Co-extracted RNA and DNA came from approximately 20-30 mg of unsorted bulk tissue. Sequences were obtained from liver tumor tissue from sampling region 3. Subset of the sample: tumor region T3, left-lateral pole. The receptor source for this set is a woman aged 55-75 years with primary liver carcinoma and hepatitis B virus infection.

Worth noting for this clonotype: This clone may be a read error of a much larger clone one base away. J is TRBJ1-4 and V is TRBV10-2; D might be TRBD1 (5 bases). The CDR3 has 15 residues. The germline CDR1 and CDR2 sequences are WSHSY and SAAADI. The CDR3 DNA is TGCGCCAGCAGCCCCAAGGGGCAGCTTAATAAAAAACTGTTTTTT. Translation: CASSPKGQLNKKLFF.

This clonotype was detected many times. This chain uses TRBV6-5 with TRBJ1-4; D not certain. Trimming removed 2 bases from V and 0 bases from J, with 7 bases in between. From germline, CDR1 is MNHEY and CDR2 SVGAGI. CDR3 length: 15 amino acids. The CDR3 sequence is CASSYGVATNEKLFF. CDR3 nucleotides: TGTGCCAGCAGTTACGGGGTTGCAACTAATGAAAAACTGTTTTTT.

Concerning this clonotype: This CDR3 is missing its conserved last phenylalanine or tryptophan, likely due to a read error. This rearrangement joins TRBV11-2 to TRBJ2-3, with D perhaps being TRBD1 or TRBD2 (5 bases each). The CDR3 covers 15 residues. In germline, CDR1 is SGHAT, CDR2 FQNNGV. Trimming removed 1 base at V and 0 bases at J, with 8 bases between. The CDR3, as DNA: TGTGCCAGCAGCTTAGGGGGCGGGAGCACAGATACGCAGTATCGT. The encoded protein is CASSLGGGSTDTQYR.

This clonotype was recorded at least ten times. This chain connects TRBV7-9 to TRBJ2-2, with D perhaps matching TRBD2 (6 bases). CDR1 and CDR2 (germline): SEHNR, FQNEAQ (reference sequence). This CDR3 comprises 14 residues. Trimming stripped 5 bases from V and 7 bases from J, with 14 bases between. The CDR3 DNA reads TGTGCCAGCAGCCTAGTGATGGGAGGCGGGGAGCTGTTTTTT. Its protein is CASSLVMGGGELFF.

Comments on this clonotype: Without the conserved terminal phenylalanine or tryptophan, this CDR3 likely stems from a read error. The chain carries TRBV30 and TRBJ2-7, with TRBD2 as a possible D gene (5 bases). Between the trimmed V and J ends, which lost 5 bases and 10 bases, there was a span of 15 bases. The CDR3 is 11 amino acids. Per the germline V gene, CDR1 is GTSNPN and CDR2 is SVGIG (reference sequence). CDR3 sequence (DNA): TGTGCCTGGGGAGTAGGAGGCGAACAGTACTTA. Its protein is CAWGVGGEQYL.

This clonotype was observed a single time. This sequence may be a read error, since a much larger clone differs from it by one base. This rearrangement joins TRBV21-1 to TRBJ2-5; TRBD2, the table's D call, lacks a check against the DNA. TRBV21-1 is tagged as a pseudogene. The CDR3 spans 18 residues. CDR3 sequence: CASSKVELAGWVFNEQYF. For the CDR3, the DNA is TGTGCCAGCAGCAAAGTGGAACTAGCGGGATGGGTGTTCAATGAGCAGTACTTC.

About this clonotype itself: One end of the junction varies from germline; a read error may be responsible. The CDR3, as DNA: TGTGCCGGCAGTACCCCCCGGGACAACCACTATGAGCAGTACTTC. It codes for CAGSTPRDNHYEQYF. The V and J genes are TRBV6-5 and TRBJ2-7; D possibly corresponds to TRBD1 (6 bases). CDR1 is MNHEY and CDR2 is SVGAGI in the germline V gene. The CDR3 runs to 15 residues.